Here is one T cell receptor beta chain with its context. This clonotype was seen only a few times. The antigen it binds to is not known. Base quality data are lacking; no much larger clone is found one base away. The data belong to a study of response to subunit inactivated influenza vaccine (dated by TCRdb to 2016 to 2019). Looking at the study overall: The study used deep quantitative T cell receptor repertoire profiling to track responses to a trivalent subunit inactivated influenza vaccine. Study-wide conclusions, independent of this receptor: It was suggested by the authors that each seasonal influenza vaccination may recruit only a limited number of new T cells.

At the junction V is shortened by 3 bases and J by 8 bases; bases outside the gene matches: 4. The CDR3, from cysteine to phenylalanine, totals 14 residues. Only the CDR3 DNA stays, 42 bases, in frame from base 1. Libraries were prepared through RT-PCR. The instrument was an Illumina HiSeq 2500. In TCRdb, the public reads were trimmed at Q25 with fastp and aligned with MiXCR, with productive beta chains retained. Rows are combined by CDR3 protein, so each entry shows the most common genes and DNA. The sample yields a few hundred thousand distinct CDR3 sequences; 10% to 12% were counted once. In total, the top ten clones hold approximately 10% of the sample. These data also formed part of another study, on T cells expressing NK-cell markers. As the second publication notes: The TCR beta cDNA libraries were made using 5'RACE template switching, a step that added both a universal primer site and unique molecular identifiers. About eight donors provided sorted CD3+CD56+NKG2C+, CD3+CD56+NKG2C- and CD3+CD56-NKG2C+ T-cell subsets, whose TCR beta-chain repertoires were profiled. Seven of the eight sequenced donors were HCMV-seropositive and one was HCMV-seronegative. In several experiments an anti-gammadeltaTCR antibody was added to restrict sorting to alphabetaTCR-expressing T cells. For six donors, the dominant CD3+CD56+NKG2C+ clonotypes were among the top 10 CD8+ clonotypes and accounted for roughly 1.0-8% of CD8+ T cells. Those dominant clonotypes were again the most abundant among CD3+CD56-NKG2C+ cells in four donors, at roughly 28.3-60.1%. Whether the expanded NKG2C-expressing T cell clones were specific for HCMV antigens was left unclear. The eight sequenced donors were randomly selected healthy volunteers, three men and five women. A commercial ELISA kit detecting HCMV-specific IgG in serum was used to determine HCMV serostatus. Ficoll density gradient centrifugation was used to isolate peripheral blood mononuclear cells from blood. Bulk peripheral blood T-cell repertoires were additionally sequenced from unsorted PBMC for over five donors. cDNA synthesis was primed from the TCR beta constant segment and was followed by two successive PCR amplification steps. Illumina HiSeq 2000/2500, MiSeq or NextSeq was used to sequence libraries as 2 x 150 bp reads. MIGEC was used to demultiplex reads and group the reads by UMI, and MiTCR was used to assemble and quantify clonotypes. To remove erroneous sequences, TCR cDNA sequences were retained only when supported by two or more reads. Downstream repertoire analysis used the tcR package, and clonotypes were matched across fractions by CDR3 nucleotide sequence plus V segment. VDJmatch was used to annotate antigen specificity against VDJdb, with one amino acid substitution allowed in CDR3.

This sequence was found in a man aged 50 to 60 who received an inactivated influenza vaccine. Donor details come from another sample of the same person, matched by shared clones. The chain joins TRBV12-3 or TRBV12-4 to TRBJ1-6; TRBD1 agrees with 7 junctional bases. This sample comprised PBMCs from blood, obtained on the day of vaccination. The nucleotide sequence reads TGTGCCAGCAGTTTTGGACAGGTTCATTCACCCCTCCACTTT. Protein translation: CASSFGQVHSPLHF.